One sample yielded the 15 T cell receptor beta chains listed below, sequenced in a study of cytomegalovirus exposure and HLA in healthy donors. In the PCR, 60 Vbeta and 13 Jbeta primers were used. Profiled with immunoSEQ multiplex PCR; TCRdb holds only in-frame clones, not every one. The sample contains about 82,000 clones, over 9% of which appear only once. The specimen was PBMCs. These receptors were collected from a man aged 55 to 70 in good health and CMV-seropositive.

As regards this clone: One end of the junction varies from germline; a read error may be responsible. The chain combines TRBV5-1 with TRBJ1-5; 8 bases are a match to TRBD1. The CDR3 runs 15 residues. Germline CDR1 and CDR2: SGHRS and YFSETQ. The CDR3: CASSLEGQVYQPQRF. The CDR3 nucleotides read TGCGCCAGCAGCTTGGAGGGACAGGTATATCAGCCCCAGCGTTTT.

This clone occurred a few times. This rearrangement joins TRBV7-9 to TRBJ2-3; perhaps TRBD1 as D (8 bases). Germline lookup yields CDR1 SEHNR and CDR2 FQNEAQ (reference sequence). The CDR3 is 14 amino acids. V shed 1 base and J shed 5 bases, with 10 bases lying between them. In DNA form, the CDR3 reads TGTGCCAGCAGCTTAGACAGGGGGGGAGATACGCAGTATTTT. Translation gives CASSLDRGGDTQYF.

This clone showed up just a few times. The gene calls are TRBV6-1 and TRBJ2-5; D may be TRBD2 (5 bases). Trimming pared 6 bases from V and 2 bases from J, leaving 10 bases between. This CDR3 spans 13 amino acids. The germline gives CDR1 MNHNS, CDR2 SASEGT. As DNA, the CDR3 is TGTGCCAGCAGGGACTCCGGACAAGAGACCCAGTACTTC. Translated, it gives CASRDSGQETQYF.

This clone was counted a few times. The rearrangement joins TRBV29-1 to TRBJ1-1; D is unresolved. Germline V gene data show CDR1 as SQVTM and CDR2 as ANQGSEA. The CDR3 consists of 11 residues. V shed 7 bases and J shed 1 base, with 7 bases lying between them. CDR3 amino acids: CSGRENTEAFF. Written as DNA, the CDR3 is TGCAGCGGTCGGGAGAACACTGAAGCTTTCTTT.

This clone showed up just a few times. This chain connects TRBV27 to TRBJ1-6; 8 positions match TRBD1. J lost 9 bases, V lost 8 bases, and 6 bases had no gene match. The CDR3 runs 13 residues. The germline V gene encodes CDR1 MNHEY and CDR2 SMNVEV (reference sequence). This CDR3 reads CASRLDRASPLHF. The CDR3 nucleotides read TGTGCCAGCCGCCTGGACAGGGCTTCACCCCTCCACTTT.

CDR3 loop: CASSSQAGNQPQHF. CDR3 sequence (DNA): TGTGCCAGCTCATCTCAGGCAGGCAATCAGCCCCAGCATTTT. The chain recombines TRBV18 with TRBJ1-5, with D hard to call. The CDR3 consists of 14 residues. Trimming removed 5 bases at V and 2 bases at J, with 10 bases between. CDR1 is KGHSH and CDR2 is LQKENI in the germline V gene.

This clone showed up just a few times. The gene calls are TRBV5-1 and TRBJ1-2; D is uncertain. Germline CDR1 and CDR2: SGHRS and YFSETQ. Trimming shortened V by 3 bases and J by 3 bases, and 12 bases separated the two germline ends. The CDR3 is 14 residues long. The CDR3 loop reads CASSSRRVDYGYTF. The CDR3 DNA is TGCGCCAGCAGCTCCCGGAGGGTGGACTATGGCTACACCTTC. Drawing the rest from reference TRBV5-1 and TRBJ1-2, the complete variable domain is KAGVTQTPRYLIKTRGQQVTLSCSPISGHRSVSWYQQTPGQGLQFLFEYFSETQRNKGNFPGRFSGRQFSNSRSEMNVSTLELGDSALYLCASSSRRVDYGYTFGSGTRLTVV.

This chain uses TRBV5-1 with TRBJ2-7; unclear D gene. The CDR3 extends over 14 amino acids. The V and J ends lost 4 bases and 4 bases respectively, with 15 bases between them. From germline, CDR1 is SGHRS and CDR2 YFSETQ. CDR3 residues: CASSTCRVIYEQYV. The CDR3 nucleotides are TGCGCCAGCAGCACCTGCCGGGTGATATACGAGCAGTACGTC.

The chain recombines TRBV28 with TRBJ2-1, with no clear D. Germline V gene data show CDR1 as MDHEN and CDR2 as SYDVKM. The CDR3 covers 17 residues. Trimming removed 2 bases at V and 6 bases at J, with 20 bases between. The CDR3 reads CASSLRYQLEQFNEQFF. The CDR3 DNA reads TGTGCCAGCAGTTTAAGGTATCAGTTGGAGCAGTTCAATGAGCAGTTCTTC.

This clone showed up just a few times. The gene calls are TRBV7-9 and TRBJ2-2; 9 bases map to TRBD2. J lost 10 bases, V lost 1 base, and 10 bases had no gene match. Germline loops: CDR1 SEHNR, CDR2 FQNEAQ (reference sequence). This CDR3 comprises 16 residues. The CDR3 region is CASSLGGLAEKEELFF. The CDR3 nucleotides read TGTGCCAGCAGCTTAGGGGGACTAGCAGAAAAGGAGGAGCTGTTTTTT.

The chain carries TRBV7-8 and TRBJ1-3; TRBD1 agrees at 8 bases. The CDR3 extends over 14 amino acids. V was pared by 5 bases and J by 6 bases, with 6 bases of the junction left unmatched. Germline CDR1 reads SGHVS; CDR2 reads FQNEAQ. In DNA form, the CDR3 reads TGTGCCAGCAGCCGATCGACAGGGGAAAACACCATATATTTT. It codes for CASSRSTGENTIYF.

This clone was found a few times. The V and J genes are TRBV15 and TRBJ2-7; 7 nucleotides agree with TRBD2. The CDR3 contains 13 residues. Germline V lookup: CDR1 LNHNV, CDR2 YYDKDF (reference sequence). V lost 5 bases to trimming and J lost 4 bases; unmatched junction nucleotides: 5. CDR3 sequence (DNA): TGTGCCACCAGCTTACGACTAGCTTACGAGCAGTACTTC. This codes for CATSLRLAYEQYF. The full variable domain, with the rest looked up from reference TRBV15 and TRBJ2-7, is DAMVIQNPRYQVTQFGKPVTLSCSQTLNHNVMYWYQQKSSQAPKLLFHYYDKDFNNEADTPDNFQSRRPNTSFCFLDIRSPGLGDTAMYLCATSLRLAYEQYFGPGTRLTVT.

V is TRBV7-2 and J is TRBJ2-3; 10 nucleotides agree with TRBD2. The V gene's germline CDR1 is SGHTA and CDR2 FQGNSA. This CDR3 has 16 residues. Germline trimming cut 5 bases from V and 3 bases from J; bases unmatched to any gene: 8. This CDR3 reads CASSGQSGGATDTQYF. CDR3 DNA: TGTGCCAGCAGCGGACAAAGCGGGGGGGCAACAGATACGCAGTATTTT.

The rearrangement uses TRBV5-1 and TRBJ1-2, with a weak D call TRBD1 (5 bases). The ends were cut back, 0 bases at V and 4 bases at J, with 10 bases in the middle. The CDR3 has 14 residues. Germline V lookup: CDR1 SGHRS, CDR2 YFSETQ. This CDR3 is CASSLGQSAYGYTF. The CDR3 nucleotides read TGCGCCAGCAGCTTGGGACAGTCGGCCTATGGCTACACCTTC.

This clone was seen a few times. The V gene is TRBV9, the J gene TRBJ2-5; 12 bases line up with TRBD2. CDR1 and CDR2 (germline): SGDLS, YYNGEE. After removal of 1 base from V and 3 bases from J, the junction contained 1 base not matched to a gene. The CDR3 runs to 15 residues. CDR3 sequence (DNA): TGTGCCAGCAGCGTATCTAGCGGGAGGGAAGAGACCCAGTACTTC. This encodes CASSVSSGREETQYF.